This note documents a single T cell receptor beta chain sequence. This sample was included in a study of T cell changes during pregnancy in multiple sclerosis. The V and J ends lost 3 bases and 5 bases, in that order; junction bases with no gene match: 6. This CDR3 comprises 15 residues. The germline gives CDR1 SEHNR, CDR2 FQNEAQ (reference sequence). Measured with immunoSEQ multiplex PCR; TCRdb has only the in-frame clones, and not every one. The sample yields roughly 70,000 clones, 85% to 95% seen once. The clonotype comes from a female donor with multiple sclerosis, enrolled in a pregnancy study. The sequencing used peripheral blood, collected before pregnancy. The V gene is TRBV7-9, the J gene TRBJ2-1; 8 positions agree with TRBD2. The CDR3 nucleotides read TGTGCCAGCAGCTTTCGAGCGGGAGTTGACAATGAGCAGTTCTTC. Its protein product is CASSFRAGVDNEQFF.